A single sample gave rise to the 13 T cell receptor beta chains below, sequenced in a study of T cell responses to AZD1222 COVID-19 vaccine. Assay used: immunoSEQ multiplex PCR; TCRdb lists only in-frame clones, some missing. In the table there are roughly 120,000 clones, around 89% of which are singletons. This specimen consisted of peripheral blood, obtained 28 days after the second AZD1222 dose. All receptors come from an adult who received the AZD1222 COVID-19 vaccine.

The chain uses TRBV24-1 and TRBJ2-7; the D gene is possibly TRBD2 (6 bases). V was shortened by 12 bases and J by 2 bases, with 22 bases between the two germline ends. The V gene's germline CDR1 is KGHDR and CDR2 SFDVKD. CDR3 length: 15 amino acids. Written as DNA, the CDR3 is TGTGCCCCTGCCCGGGGACGGAGGGGCACCTACGAGCAGTACTTC. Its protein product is CAPARGRRGTYEQYF.

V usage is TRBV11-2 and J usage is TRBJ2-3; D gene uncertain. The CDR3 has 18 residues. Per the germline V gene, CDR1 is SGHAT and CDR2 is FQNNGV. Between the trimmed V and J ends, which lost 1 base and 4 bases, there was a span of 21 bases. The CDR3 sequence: CASSLVGAGLAYPDTQYF. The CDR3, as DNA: TGTGCCAGCAGCTTAGTAGGCGCCGGGTTAGCATACCCAGATACGCAGTATTTT.

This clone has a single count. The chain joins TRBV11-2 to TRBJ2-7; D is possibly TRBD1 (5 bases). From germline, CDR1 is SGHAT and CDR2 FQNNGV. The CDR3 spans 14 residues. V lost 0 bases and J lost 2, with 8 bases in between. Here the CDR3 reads CASSLDLGPYEQYF. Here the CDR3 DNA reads TGTGCCAGCAGCTTAGATCTGGGGCCCTACGAGCAGTACTTC.

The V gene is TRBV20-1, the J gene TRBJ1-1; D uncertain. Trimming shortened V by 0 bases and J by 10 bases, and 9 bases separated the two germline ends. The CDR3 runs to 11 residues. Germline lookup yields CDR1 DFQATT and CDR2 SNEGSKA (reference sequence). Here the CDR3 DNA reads TGCAGTGCTAGAGATGCCACCTTAGCTTTCTTT. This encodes CSARDATLAFF.

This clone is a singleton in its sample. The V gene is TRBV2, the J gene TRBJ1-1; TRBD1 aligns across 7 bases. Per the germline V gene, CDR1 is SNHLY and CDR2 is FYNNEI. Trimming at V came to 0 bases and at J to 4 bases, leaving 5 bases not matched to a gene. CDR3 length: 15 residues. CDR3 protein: CASSEATGVATEAFF. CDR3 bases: TGTGCCAGCAGTGAAGCCACAGGGGTTGCCACTGAAGCTTTCTTT.

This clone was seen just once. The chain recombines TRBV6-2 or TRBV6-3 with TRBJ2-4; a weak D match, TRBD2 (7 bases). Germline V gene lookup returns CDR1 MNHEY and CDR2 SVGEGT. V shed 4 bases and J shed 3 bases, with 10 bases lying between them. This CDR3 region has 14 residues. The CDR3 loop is CASSSGEGKNIQYF. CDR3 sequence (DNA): TGTGCCAGCAGTTCAGGGGAGGGCAAAAACATTCAGTACTTC.

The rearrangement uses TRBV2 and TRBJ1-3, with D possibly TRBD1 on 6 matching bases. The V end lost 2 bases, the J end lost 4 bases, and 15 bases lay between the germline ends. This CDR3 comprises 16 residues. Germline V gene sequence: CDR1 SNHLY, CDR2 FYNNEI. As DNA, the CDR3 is TGTGCCAGCAGTGAACGCGGGGGGCAATCGGGAAACACCATATATTTT. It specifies CASSERGGQSGNTIYF.

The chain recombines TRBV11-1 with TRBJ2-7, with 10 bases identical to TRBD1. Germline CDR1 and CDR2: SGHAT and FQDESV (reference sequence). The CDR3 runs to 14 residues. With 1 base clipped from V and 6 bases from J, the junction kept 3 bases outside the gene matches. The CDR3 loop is CASSLGQGAFEQYF. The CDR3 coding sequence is TGTGCCAGCAGCTTAGGACAGGGGGCGTTCGAGCAGTACTTC.

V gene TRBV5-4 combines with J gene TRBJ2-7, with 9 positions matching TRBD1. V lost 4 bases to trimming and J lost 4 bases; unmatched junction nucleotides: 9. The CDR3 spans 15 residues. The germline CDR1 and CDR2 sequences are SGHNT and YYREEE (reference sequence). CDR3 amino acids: CASSPVGTGRYEQYF. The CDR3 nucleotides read TGTGCCAGCAGCCCCGTCGGGACAGGGCGGTACGAGCAGTACTTC.

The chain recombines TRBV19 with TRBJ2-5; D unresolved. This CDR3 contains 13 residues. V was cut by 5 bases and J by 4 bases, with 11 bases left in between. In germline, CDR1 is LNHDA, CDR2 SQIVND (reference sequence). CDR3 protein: CASSLQLGETQYF. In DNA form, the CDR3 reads TGTGCCAGTAGTCTTCAACTGGGAGAGACCCAGTACTTC.

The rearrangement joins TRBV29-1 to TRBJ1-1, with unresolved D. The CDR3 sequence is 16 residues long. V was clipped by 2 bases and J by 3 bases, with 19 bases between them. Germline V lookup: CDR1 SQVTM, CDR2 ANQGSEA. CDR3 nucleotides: TGCAGCGTTGAACCCTCGGCTGGATGGATGGACACTGAAGCTTTCTTT. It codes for CSVEPSAGWMDTEAFF. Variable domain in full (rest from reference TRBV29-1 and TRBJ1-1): SAVISQKPSRDICQRGTSLTIQCQVDSQVTMMFWYRQQPGQSLTLIATANQGSEATYESGFVIDKFPISRPNLTFSTLTVSNMSPEDSSIYLCSVEPSAGWMDTEAFFGQGTRLTVV.

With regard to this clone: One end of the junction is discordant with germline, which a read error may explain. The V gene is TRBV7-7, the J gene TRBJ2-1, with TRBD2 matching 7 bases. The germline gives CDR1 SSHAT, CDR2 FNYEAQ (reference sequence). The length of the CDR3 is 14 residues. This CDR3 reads CASSLGASGNEQFF. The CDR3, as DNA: TGTGCTAGCAGCTTAGGGGCTAGCGGAAATGAGCAGTTCTTC.

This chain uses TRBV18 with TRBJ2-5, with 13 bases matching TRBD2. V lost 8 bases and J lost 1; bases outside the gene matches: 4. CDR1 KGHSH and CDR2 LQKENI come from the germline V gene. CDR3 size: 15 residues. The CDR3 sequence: CASTGLAGFQETQYF. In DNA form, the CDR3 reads TGTGCCAGCACGGGACTAGCGGGGTTCCAAGAGACCCAGTACTTC.